This paragraph covers one T cell receptor beta chain sequence. The CDR3 has 16 amino acids. V was clipped by 8 bases and J by 1 base; unmatched bases: 13. Germline lookup yields CDR1 SGHTA and CDR2 FQGNSA. Sequencing used immunoSEQ multiplex PCR; TCRdb keeps in-frame clones, though not all of them. The sample yields approximately 30,000 clones, 90% seen once. The sample originates from a study of T cell changes during pregnancy in multiple sclerosis. Source: CD8+ T cells from peripheral blood mononuclear cells, taken before pregnancy. The source of this sequence is a female donor with multiple sclerosis, enrolled in a pregnancy study. This chain uses TRBV7-2 with TRBJ2-7, with 8 bases that match TRBD2. CDR3 sequence: CASGHPGGASSYEQYF. The CDR3 DNA follows: TGTGCCAGCGGCCACCCCGGGGGGGCCAGTTCCTACGAGCAGTACTTC.